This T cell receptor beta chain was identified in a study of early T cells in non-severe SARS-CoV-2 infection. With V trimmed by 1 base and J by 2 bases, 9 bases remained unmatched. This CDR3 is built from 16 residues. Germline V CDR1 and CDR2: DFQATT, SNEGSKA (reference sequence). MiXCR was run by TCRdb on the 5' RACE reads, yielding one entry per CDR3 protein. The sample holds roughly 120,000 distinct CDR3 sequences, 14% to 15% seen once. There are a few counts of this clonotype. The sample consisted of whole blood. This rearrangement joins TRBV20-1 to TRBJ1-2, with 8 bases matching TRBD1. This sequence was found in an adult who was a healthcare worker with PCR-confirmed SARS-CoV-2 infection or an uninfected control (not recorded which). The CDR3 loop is CSARGRRGQANYGYTF. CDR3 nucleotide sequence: TGCAGTGCTAGAGGGCGGAGGGGACAGGCCAACTATGGCTACACCTTC.